A selection of T cell receptor beta chains follows, all from one sample in a study of CD8 T cells in ankylosing spondylitis. TCRdb independently ran MiXCR on the 5' RACE reads; one entry per CDR3 protein. The profile shows around 440,000 distinct CDR3 sequences, approximately 17% of them singletons. Source material: blood, either unsorted or a sorted T cell fraction (not recorded which). The receptors were sampled from a male donor with ankylosing spondylitis. CDR3s include the opening cysteine and the closing phenylalanine or tryptophan. Fields, in order: V gene, D gene, clone size, J gene, CDR3 protein, CDR3 DNA. The D gene is left open where the match is weak. Size is omitted from some rows. Given values are once, few, many or a class for expanded clones.

>TRBV7-9|.|.|TRBJ2-5
CASSLGGSASGQETQYF
TGTGCCAGCAGCTTAGGGGGTTCGGCTTCTGGGCAAGAGACCCAGTACTTC
>TRBV19|.|.|TRBJ2-1
CASSLGTISYNEQFF
TGTGCCAGTAGTCTAGGGACGATCTCCTACAATGAGCAGTTCTTC
>TRBV10-3|TRBD1|many|TRBJ1-2
CAISGQGANYGYTF
TGTGCCATCAGTGGACAGGGGGCTAACTATGGCTACACCTTC
>TRBV6-1|TRBD2|.|TRBJ2-7
CASSEATSGSYEQYF
TGTGCCAGCAGTGAAGCGACTAGCGGGAGTTACGAGCAGTACTTC
>TRBV3-1|.|.|TRBJ2-2
CASRGGYTGELFF
TGTGCCAGCAGAGGGGGATACACCGGGGAGCTGTTTTTT
>TRBV24-1|TRBD1|.|TRBJ2-1
CATSGTDRGQGEQFF
TGTGCCACCAGTGGGACTGACAGGGGGCAGGGTGAGCAGTTCTTC
>TRBV10-3|TRBD2|.|TRBJ2-3
CAISEFGASGATTDTQYF
TGTGCCATCAGTGAGTTCGGGGCTAGCGGGGCTACCACAGATACGCAGTATTTT
>TRBV5-5|.|once|TRBJ1-5
CASNQGLGSNQPQHF
TGTGCCAGCAACCAAGGACTGGGAAGCAATCAGCCCCAGCATTTT
>TRBV3-1|TRBD1|.|TRBJ2-7
CASSLTPPGTGLEQYF
TGTGCCAGCAGCCTCACGCCCCCCGGGACAGGGCTTGAGCAGTACTTC
>TRBV15|.|once|TRBJ2-3
CATSTSGTSQYF
TGTGCCACCAGCACCAGCGGGACATCGCAGTATTTT
>TRBV2|.|.|TRBJ1-1
CASSRVMNTEAFF
TGTGCCAGCAGCAGGGTAATGAACACTGAAGCTTTCTTT
>TRBV2|TRBD1|few|TRBJ1-6
CASWDRTSGISPLHF
TGTGCCAGCTGGGACAGGACAAGCGGAATTTCACCCCTCCACTTT
>TRBV9|TRBD2|.|TRBJ2-5
CASSAGTSGGAGQETQYF
TGTGCCAGCAGCGCCGGGACTAGCGGGGGGGCTGGACAAGAGACCCAGTACTTC
>TRBV7-2|.|.|TRBJ2-3
CASSFGTSQYF
TGTGCCAGCAGCTTCGGGACCAGCCAGTATTTT
>TRBV2|.|few|TRBJ1-1
CASSVIPNTEAFF
TGTGCCAGCAGTGTTATACCGAACACTGAAGCTTTCTTT
>TRBV27|TRBD2|.|TRBJ2-3
CASSFGGRGPQGDTQYF
TGTGCCAGCAGCTTTGGCGGGAGGGGCCCACAAGGAGATACGCAGTATTTT
>TRBV2|.|.|TRBJ2-5
CASLRTTQETQYF
TGTGCCAGCCTCAGGACCACTCAAGAGACCCAGTACTTC
>TRBV12-3/TRBV12-4|.|.|TRBJ2-5
CASSFFGGGLRETQYF
TGTGCCAGCAGTTTTTTTGGAGGCGGATTAAGGGAGACCCAGTACTTC
>TRBV28|.|.|TRBJ1-1
CASSPALGGEGRRALF
TGTGCCAGCAGTCCCGCGCTCGGGGGGGAGGGTCGTCGAGCTCTCTTT
>TRBV5-4|.|.|TRBJ1-1
CASSSSGLGNEAFF
TGTGCCAGCAGCTCCTCAGGTCTTGGGAATGAAGCTTTCTTT
>TRBV12-3/TRBV12-4|.|few|TRBJ2-3
CASSITGFGTDTQYF
TGTGCCAGCAGTATTACAGGGTTCGGCACAGATACGCAGTATTTT
>TRBV20-1|.|.|TRBJ2-1
CSATRIERKYNEQFF
TGCAGTGCTACCCGCATCGAGCGGAAGTACAATGAGCAGTTCTTC
>TRBV7-2|.|.|TRBJ2-7
CASSFWPYEQYF
TGTGCCAGCAGCTTTTGGCCCTACGAGCAGTACTTC
>TRBV4-1|.|.|TRBJ2-3
CASKGVRGGDTQYF
TGCGCCAGCAAAGGCGTACGAGGGGGTGATACGCAGTATTTT
>TRBV20-1|.|few|TRBJ1-6
CSARFDEIPSPLHF
TGCAGTGCTAGATTTGATGAGATCCCATCACCCCTCCACTTT
>TRBV7-8|.|.|TRBJ2-4
CASSLGGTSKNIQYF
TGTGCCAGCAGCTTAGGCGGGACCTCCAAAAACATTCAGTACTTC
>TRBV13|.|.|TRBJ2-5
CASSLFRGPAQTQYF
TGTGCCAGCAGCTTGTTTCGGGGGCCCGCGCAGACCCAGTACTTC
>TRBV6-2/TRBV6-3|.|few|TRBJ2-7
CASSDNEQYF
TGTGCCAGCAGTGACAACGAGCAGTACTTC
>TRBV12-3/TRBV12-4|.|few|TRBJ1-5
CASSPRATNQPQHF
TGTGCCAGCAGTCCGAGGGCTACTAATCAGCCCCAGCATTTT
>TRBV3-1|.|.|TRBJ1-3
CASSQAGGNTIYF
TGTGCCAGCAGCCAAGCCGGGGGAAACACCATATATTTT
>TRBV4-2|.|.|TRBJ2-7
CASSQLFGEQYF
TGTGCCAGCAGCCAACTGTTTGGCGAGCAGTACTTC
>TRBV5-1|TRBD1|few|TRBJ2-5
CASSLGSTGDQETQYF
TGCGCCAGCAGCCTGGGGTCAACAGGGGATCAAGAGACCCAGTACTTC
>TRBV20-1|TRBD1|few|TRBJ1-5
CSASFPGTGVNQPQHF
TGCAGTGCTAGCTTTCCCGGGACAGGGGTTAATCAGCCCCAGCATTTT
>TRBV6-1|TRBD2|.|TRBJ2-5
CASSAARLAGGQETQYF
TGTGCCAGCAGTGCGGCCCGACTAGCGGGGGGACAAGAGACCCAGTACTTC
>TRBV20-1|.|once|TRBJ2-1
CSARDSRSVRERYEQFF
TGCAGTGCTAGAGATTCTCGTTCGGTCAGGGAGAGGTATGAGCAGTTCTTC
>TRBV7-9|.|few|TRBJ1-1
CASSLLFAGGTEAFF
TGTGCCAGCAGCTTACTGTTCGCCGGGGGCACTGAAGCTTTCTTT
>TRBV20-1|.|few|TRBJ2-2
CSASLGGWNTGELFF
TGCAGTGCTAGCTTGGGGGGCTGGAACACCGGGGAGCTGTTTTTT